The 19 T cell receptor beta chains below come from one sample, sequenced in a study of T cell changes during pregnancy in multiple sclerosis. Here immunoSEQ multiplex PCR was the method, and the copy in TCRdb shows in-frame clones only, minus some. Of around 50,000 clones in the sample, about 90% are singletons; the top ten hold roughly 0.47%. The input for sequencing was CD4+ T cells from peripheral blood mononuclear cells, taken in the third trimester of pregnancy. All receptors come from a female donor with multiple sclerosis, enrolled in a pregnancy study.

The chain links TRBV21-1 to TRBJ1-2; the table's D call TRBD1 went unverified against the DNA. TRBV21-1 is annotated as a pseudogene. CDR3 size: 14 residues. CDR3 sequence: CASSKWKGNYGYTF. In DNA form, the CDR3 reads TGTGCCAGCAGCAAATGGAAGGGGAACTATGGCTACACCTTC.

This chain uses TRBV5-4 with TRBJ1-4, with D perhaps matching TRBD1 (5 bases). Between the trimmed V and J ends, which lost 4 bases and 0 bases, there was a span of 13 bases. The germline CDR1 and CDR2 sequences are SGHNT and YYREEE (reference sequence). There are 16 residues in the CDR3. DNA for the CDR3: TGTGCCAGCAGCCGTGCCCCGGGGGCAACTAATGAAAAACTGTTTTTT. Translating it yields CASSRAPGATNEKLFF.

The chain couples TRBV5-6 to TRBJ2-5; the D is unclear. The CDR3 spans 13 residues. The germline V and J ends were trimmed by 3 bases and 1 base, with 7 bases remaining between them. Germline lookup yields CDR1 SGHDT and CDR2 YYEEEE. CDR3 DNA sequence: TGTGCCAGCAGCTACCCTACCCAAGAGACCCAGTACTTC. Its protein is CASSYPTQETQYF.

This chain links TRBV7-3 with TRBJ2-6, with no clear D. V was clipped by 0 bases and J by 0 bases, with 6 bases between them. Germline CDR1 and CDR2: SGHTA and FQGTGA. The CDR3 consists of 16 residues. CDR3 amino acids: CASSLTQSSGANVLTF. In DNA form, the CDR3 reads TGTGCCAGCAGCTTAACACAGAGCTCTGGGGCCAACGTCCTGACTTTC.

This chain links TRBV6-1 with TRBJ1-6; 12 nucleotides line up with TRBD1. CDR1 and CDR2 from the germline V gene are MNHNS and SASEGT. The J segment lost 7 bases and the V segment lost 2 bases, leaving 3 bases of the junction unmatched. This CDR3 has 16 residues. The CDR3 loop is CASSERDRGLNSPLHF. CDR3 DNA sequence: TGTGCCAGCAGTGAAAGGGACAGGGGGCTGAATTCACCCCTCCACTTT.

V and J are TRBV11-1 and TRBJ1-3; 7 nucleotides line up with TRBD1. The CDR3 runs 15 residues. Germline V gene lookup returns CDR1 SGHAT and CDR2 FQDESV (reference sequence). The V gene end was trimmed by 5 bases and the J gene end by 1 base; junction bases not matched to a gene: 5. In DNA, the CDR3 is TGTGCCAGCAGCCACTACAGGGGATCTGGAAACACCATATATTTT. Translation gives CASSHYRGSGNTIYF.

The chain is built from TRBV6-5 and TRBJ1-2; 11 positions match TRBD1. This CDR3 spans 16 amino acids. Germline-derived CDR1 and CDR2 are MNHEY and SVGAGI. V lost 2 bases to trimming and J lost 5 bases; unmatched junction nucleotides: 7. CDR3 in DNA: TGTGCCAGCAGTTACAGGACAGGGGGCGAATCTTATGGCTACACCTTC. The encoded protein is CASSYRTGGESYGYTF.

J is TRBJ2-5 and V is TRBV11-1; possibly TRBD2 for D (7 bases). The CDR3 consists of 15 residues. CDR1 and CDR2 from the germline V gene are SGHAT and FQDESV (reference sequence). V was cut by 4 bases and J by 2 bases, with 14 bases left in between. Here the CDR3 DNA reads TGTGCCAGCAGCTCCGTAAGGGGGGGACAAGAGACCCAGTACTTC. Protein product: CASSSVRGGQETQYF.

J is TRBJ2-1 and V is TRBV6-5, with 7 bases lining up with TRBD2. Looked up from germline, CDR1 is MNHEY and CDR2 is SVGAGI. This CDR3 region has 14 residues. V shed 0 bases, J shed 6 bases, and the junction held 2 bases outside the gene matches. CDR3 sequence reads: CASSYSGGGNEQFF. In nucleotides, the CDR3 is TGTGCCAGCAGTTACTCGGGGGGGGGCAATGAGCAGTTCTTC.

V usage is TRBV6-5 and J usage is TRBJ2-1, with no clear D. Germline V lookup: CDR1 MNHEY, CDR2 SVGAGI. This CDR3 is built from 14 residues. V dropped 0 bases and J dropped 9 bases, with 12 bases sitting between them. The CDR3 protein is CASSYSPSYGEQFF. The CDR3 DNA is TGTGCCAGCAGTTACTCACCTAGTTACGGTGAGCAGTTCTTC.

The chain recombines TRBV7-9 with TRBJ1-2, with TRBD1 matching 7 bases. V shed 8 bases, J shed 5 bases, and the junction held 5 bases outside the gene matches. Germline loops: CDR1 SEHNR, CDR2 FQNEAQ (reference sequence). The CDR3 is made up of 12 amino acids. CDR3 nucleotide sequence: TGTGCCAGCGCGGACAGGCCTTATGGCTACACCTTC. It encodes CASADRPYGYTF.

The chain's CDR3 is CASSGSSYGELFF. CDR3 DNA sequence: TGTGCCAGCAGCGGGTCTAGTTACGGGGAGCTGTTTTTT. The V gene is TRBV11-3, the J gene TRBJ2-2, with unresolved D. Germline V lookup: CDR1 SGHNT, CDR2 YENEEA. The CDR3 extends over 13 amino acids. V lost 5 bases, J lost 7 bases, and 11 bases lay in between.

V and J are TRBV7-3 and TRBJ2-3, with TRBD1 matching 9 bases. CDR1 SGHTA and CDR2 FQGTGA come from the germline V gene. V trimming: 5 bases; J trimming: 6 bases; junction bases outside the gene matches: 15. CDR3 length: 17 residues. CDR3 amino acids: CASSPFPGQGSKDTQYF. The CDR3 DNA reads TGTGCCAGCAGCCCCTTCCCCGGACAGGGGAGTAAGGATACGCAGTATTTT. Complete variable domain (other parts from reference TRBV7-3 and TRBJ2-3): GAGVSQTPSNKVTEKGKYVELRCDPISGHTALYWYRQSLGQGPEFLIYFQGTGAADDSGLPNDRFFAVRPEGSVSTLKIQRTERGDSAVYLCASSPFPGQGSKDTQYFGPGTRLTVL.

The V and J genes are TRBV5-1 and TRBJ1-2; 10 bases are shared with TRBD1. V lost 0 bases and J lost 6; bases outside the gene matches: 2. This CDR3 is built from 14 residues. In germline, CDR1 is SGHRS, CDR2 YFSETQ. The CDR3 region has the DNA TGCGCCAGCAGCTTGGAGACAGGGGGCCATGGCTACACCTTC. Amino acids: CASSLETGGHGYTF.

There are a few counts of this clone. V gene TRBV6-1 combines with J gene TRBJ2-7; no reliable D call. Germline loops: CDR1 MNHNS, CDR2 SASEGT. Trimming pared 5 bases from V and 3 bases from J, leaving 17 bases between. The CDR3 is 15 amino acids. DNA for the CDR3: TGTGCCAGCAGTCTTGGGCGCAGGCCTGACTACGAGCAGTACTTC. This codes for CASSLGRRPDYEQYF.

This chain links TRBV5-4 with TRBJ1-1, with a weak D call TRBD1 (5 bases). CDR1 and CDR2 (germline): SGHNT, YYREEE (reference sequence). The CDR3 is 14 amino acids. V was cut by 5 bases and J by 5 bases, with 16 bases left in between. The CDR3 is CASSSAGGGTEAFF. CDR3 nucleotides: TGTGCCAGCAGTTCCGCTGGGGGGGGAACTGAAGCTTTCTTT.

J is TRBJ2-3 and V is TRBV5-1; 8 bases are a match to TRBD1. V was pared by 2 bases and J by 6 bases, with 11 bases of the junction left unmatched. CDR3 length equals 16 residues. The germline V gene has CDR1 SGHRS and CDR2 YFSETQ. The CDR3 nucleotides read TGCGCCAGCAGCTTAAATGGGCAGGGGGCAAGGGATACGCAGTATTTT. Amino acids: CASSLNGQGARDTQYF.

The chain has TRBV9 and TRBJ1-2; possibly TRBD1 for D (5 bases). Germline V CDR1 and CDR2: SGDLS, YYNGEE. V was shortened by 0 bases and J by 2 bases, with 11 bases between the two germline ends. The CDR3 consists of 15 residues. CDR3 amino acids: CASSVAGGPNYGYTF. The DNA of the CDR3 is TGTGCCAGCAGCGTAGCGGGGGGTCCGAACTATGGCTACACCTTC.

The J gene is TRBJ1-5, the V gene TRBV7-3; no firm D call. This CDR3 is 17 amino acids long. CDR1 and CDR2 (germline): SGHTA, FQGTGA. Trimming removed 2 bases at V and 4 bases at J, with 18 bases between. CDR3 nucleotides: TGTGCCAGCAGCTTAGTTTCCTCTCCGCGAGAGAATCAGCCCCAGCATTTT. This encodes CASSLVSSPRENQPQHF.